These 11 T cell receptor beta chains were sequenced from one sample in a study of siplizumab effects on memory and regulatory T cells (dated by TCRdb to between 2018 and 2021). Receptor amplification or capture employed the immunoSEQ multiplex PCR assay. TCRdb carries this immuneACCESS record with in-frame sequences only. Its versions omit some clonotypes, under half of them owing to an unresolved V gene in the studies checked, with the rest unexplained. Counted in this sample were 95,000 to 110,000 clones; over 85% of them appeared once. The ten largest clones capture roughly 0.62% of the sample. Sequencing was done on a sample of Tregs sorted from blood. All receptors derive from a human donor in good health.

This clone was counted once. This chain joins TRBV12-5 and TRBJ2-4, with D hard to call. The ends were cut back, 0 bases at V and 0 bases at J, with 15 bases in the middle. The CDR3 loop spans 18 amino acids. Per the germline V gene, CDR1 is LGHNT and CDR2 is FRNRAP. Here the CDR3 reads CASGLVLGHGIAKNIQYF. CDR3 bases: TGTGCTAGTGGTTTGGTACTGGGCCATGGGATAGCCAAAAACATTCAGTACTTC. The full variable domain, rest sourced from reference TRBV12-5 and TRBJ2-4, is DARVTQTPRHKVTEMGQEVTMRCQPILGHNTVFWYRQTMMQGLELLAYFRNRAPLDDSGMPKDRFSAEMPDATLATLKIQPSEPRDSAVYFCASGLVLGHGIAKNIQYFGAGTRLSVL.

CDR3 nucleotide sequence: TGTGCCAGCAGCCCCCCCCGGTGGGTGGGCGACACCGGGGAGCTGTTTTTT. It translates to CASSPPRWVGDTGELFF. V and J are TRBV5-8 and TRBJ2-2, with D unresolved. The V end lost 4 bases, the J end lost 3 bases, and 19 bases lay between the germline ends. There are 17 residues in the CDR3. Germline values: CDR1 SGHTS, CDR2 YDEGEE.

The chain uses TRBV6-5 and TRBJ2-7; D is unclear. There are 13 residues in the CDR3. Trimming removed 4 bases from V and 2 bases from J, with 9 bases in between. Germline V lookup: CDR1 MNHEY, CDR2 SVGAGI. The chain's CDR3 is CASSWQAAYEQYF. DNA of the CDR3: TGTGCCAGCAGTTGGCAGGCCGCCTACGAGCAGTACTTC.

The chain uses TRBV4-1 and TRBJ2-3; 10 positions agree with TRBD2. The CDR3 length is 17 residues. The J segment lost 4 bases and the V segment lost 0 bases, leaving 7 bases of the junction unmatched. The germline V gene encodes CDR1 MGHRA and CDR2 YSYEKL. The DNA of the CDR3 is TGCGCCAGCAGCCAAGATACGGCTAGCGGGGGCGCAGATACGCAGTATTTT. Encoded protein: CASSQDTASGGADTQYF.

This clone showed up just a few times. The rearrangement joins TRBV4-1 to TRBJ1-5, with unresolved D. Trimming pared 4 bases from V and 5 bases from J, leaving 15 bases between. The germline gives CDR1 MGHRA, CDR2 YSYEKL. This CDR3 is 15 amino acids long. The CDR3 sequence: CASSPGRAGYQPQHF. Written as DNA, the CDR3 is TGCGCCAGCAGCCCCGGGAGGGCAGGCTATCAGCCCCAGCATTTT.

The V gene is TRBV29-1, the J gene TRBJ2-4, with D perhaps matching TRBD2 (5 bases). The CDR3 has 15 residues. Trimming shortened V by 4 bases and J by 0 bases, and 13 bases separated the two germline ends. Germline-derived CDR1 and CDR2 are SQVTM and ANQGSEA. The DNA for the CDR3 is TGCAGCGTTGGAGTTGGGGAGTTAGCCAAAAACATTCAGTACTTC. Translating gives CSVGVGELAKNIQYF.

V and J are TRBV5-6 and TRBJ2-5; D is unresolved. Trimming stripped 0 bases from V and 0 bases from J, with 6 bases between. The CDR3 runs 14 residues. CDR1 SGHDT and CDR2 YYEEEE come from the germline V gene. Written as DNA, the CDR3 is TGTGCCAGCAGCTTGGCGGCATACCAAGAGACCCAGTACTTC. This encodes CASSLAAYQETQYF.

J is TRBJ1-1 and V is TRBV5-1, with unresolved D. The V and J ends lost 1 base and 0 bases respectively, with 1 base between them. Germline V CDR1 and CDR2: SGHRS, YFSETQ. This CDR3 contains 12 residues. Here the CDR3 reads CASSLLNTEAFF. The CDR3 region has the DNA TGCGCCAGCAGCTTGCTGAACACTGAAGCTTTCTTT.

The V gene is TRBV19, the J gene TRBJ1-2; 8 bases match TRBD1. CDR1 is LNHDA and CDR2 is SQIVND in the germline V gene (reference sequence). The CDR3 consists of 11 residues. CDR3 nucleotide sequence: TGTGCTACAGACACAGGGGGTGGCTACACCTTC. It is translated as CATDTGGGYTF.

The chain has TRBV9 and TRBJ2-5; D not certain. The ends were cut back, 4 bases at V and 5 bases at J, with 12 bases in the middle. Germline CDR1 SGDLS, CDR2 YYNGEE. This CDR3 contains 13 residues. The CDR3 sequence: CASSIEPRETQYF. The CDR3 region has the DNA TGTGCCAGCAGCATAGAACCGAGGGAGACCCAGTACTTC.

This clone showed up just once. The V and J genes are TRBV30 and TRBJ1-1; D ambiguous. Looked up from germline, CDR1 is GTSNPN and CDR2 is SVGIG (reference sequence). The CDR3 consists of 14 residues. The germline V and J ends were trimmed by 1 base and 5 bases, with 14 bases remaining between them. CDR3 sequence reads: CAWSASMDRTEAFF. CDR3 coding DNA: TGTGCCTGGAGTGCGTCGATGGATCGAACTGAAGCTTTCTTT. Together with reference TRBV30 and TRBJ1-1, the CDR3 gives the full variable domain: SQTIHQWPATLVQPVGSPLSLECTVEGTSNPNLYWYRQAAGRGLQLLFYSVGIGQISSEVPQNLSASRPQDRQFILSSKKLLLSDSGFYLCAWSASMDRTEAFFGQGTRLTVV.